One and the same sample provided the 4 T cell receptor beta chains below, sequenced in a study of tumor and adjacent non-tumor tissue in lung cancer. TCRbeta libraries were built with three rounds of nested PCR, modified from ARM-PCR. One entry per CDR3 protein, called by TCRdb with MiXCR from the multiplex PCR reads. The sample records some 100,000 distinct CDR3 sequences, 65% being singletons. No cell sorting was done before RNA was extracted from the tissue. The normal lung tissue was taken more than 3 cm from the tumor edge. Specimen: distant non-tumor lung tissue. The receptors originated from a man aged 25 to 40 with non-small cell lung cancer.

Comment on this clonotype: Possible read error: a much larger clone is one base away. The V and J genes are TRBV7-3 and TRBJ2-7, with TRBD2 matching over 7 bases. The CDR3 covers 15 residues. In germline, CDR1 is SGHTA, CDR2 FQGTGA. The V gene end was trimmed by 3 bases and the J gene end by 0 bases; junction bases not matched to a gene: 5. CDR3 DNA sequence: TGTGCCAGCAGCTTTATCGGGAGGAGCTCCTACGAGCAGTACTTC. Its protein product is CASSFIGRSSYEQYF.

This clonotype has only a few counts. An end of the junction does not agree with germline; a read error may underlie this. CDR3 bases: TGTGCCAGCAGCTTAGGGTCCCGCCTTTTTTGGAATCTGCCCCAGCATTTT. It encodes CASSLGSRLFWNLPQHF. The gene calls are TRBV7-8 and TRBJ1-5; D uncertain. This CDR3 has 17 amino acids. Germline V gene lookup returns CDR1 SGHVS and CDR2 FQNEAQ.

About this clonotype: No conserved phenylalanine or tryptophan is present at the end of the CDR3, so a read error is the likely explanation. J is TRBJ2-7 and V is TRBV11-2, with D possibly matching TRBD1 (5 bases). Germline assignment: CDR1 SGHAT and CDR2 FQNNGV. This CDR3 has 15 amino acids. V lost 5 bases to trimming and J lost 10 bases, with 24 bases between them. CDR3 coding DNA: TGTGCCAGCAGCATCGTTCGGACATGGCTGGGCGAACAGTACTAC. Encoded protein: CASSIVRTWLGEQYY.

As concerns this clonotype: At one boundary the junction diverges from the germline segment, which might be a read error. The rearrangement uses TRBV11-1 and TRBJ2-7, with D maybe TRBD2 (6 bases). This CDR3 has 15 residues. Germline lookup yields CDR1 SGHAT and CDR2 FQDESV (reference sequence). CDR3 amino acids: CANSLKSTGTRGQYF. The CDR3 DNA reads TGTGCCAACAGCTTGAAGTCCACCGGGACTCGGGGGCAGTACTTC.